These 18 T cell receptor beta chains came from one sample sequenced in a study of CD8 T cells in Susac syndrome. After extraction with the RNeasy kit, about 0.45 to 1 ug of the RNA was reverse transcribed using random hexamers. TCRdb reanalysed the immunoSEQ multiplex PCR reads using MiXCR and keeps one entry per CDR3 protein. The data contain approximately 190,000 distinct CDR3 sequences, almost 96% of them singletons. What was sequenced was CD4+ T cells from PBMCs. The receptors were sampled from a human donor with Susac syndrome.

The J gene is TRBJ2-2, the V gene TRBV30; 9 nucleotides match TRBD1. The CDR3 loop spans 14 amino acids. CDR1 is GTSNPN, CDR2 SVGIG, per germline (reference sequence). V was pared by 7 bases and J by 5 bases, with 8 bases of the junction left unmatched. The CDR3 DNA reads as TGTGCCTTGCGGACAGGGGAGGTAACCGGGGAGCTGTTTTTT. It encodes CALRTGEVTGELFF.

This rearrangement joins TRBV11-2 to TRBJ2-1; D may be TRBD1 (6 bases). V was shortened by 2 bases and J by 13 bases, with 18 bases between the two germline ends. CDR1 and CDR2 from the germline V gene are SGHAT and FQNNGV. This CDR3 contains 14 residues. The CDR3 protein is CASSLRWTELTQFF. The CDR3 nucleotides read TGTGCCAGCAGCTTACGTTGGACAGAGTTGACTCAGTTCTTC.

The chain recombines TRBV30 with TRBJ1-6; D is undetermined. Trimming cost V 2 bases and J 11 bases, with 7 bases left between them. Germline CDR1 reads GTSNPN; CDR2 reads SVGIG (reference sequence). CDR3 size: 11 residues. The CDR3 loop reads CAWSSRAPLHF. The CDR3 coding sequence is TGTGCCTGGAGTAGCCGCGCACCCCTCCACTTT.

V and J are TRBV20-1 and TRBJ2-3; D may be TRBD2 (6 bases). Per germline, CDR1 DFQATT and CDR2 SNEGSKA (reference sequence). V gave up 3 bases and J gave up 3 bases, with 16 bases separating them. The CDR3 totals 15 residues. The chain's CDR3 is CSARFRDFSTDTQYF. CDR3 coding DNA: TGCAGTGCTAGGTTCCGGGACTTCTCTACAGATACGCAGTATTTT.

V is TRBV5-1 and J is TRBJ2-1, with D perhaps TRBD1 or TRBD2 (5 bases each). The CDR3 spans 15 residues. Deletions cut 3 bases from V and 5 bases from J, with 15 bases between. The V gene's germline CDR1 is SGHRS and CDR2 YFSETQ. CDR3 sequence: CASSSPGTVNNEQFF. The CDR3 bases are TGCGCCAGCAGCTCCCCGGGGACCGTGAACAATGAGCAGTTCTTC. Together with reference TRBV5-1 and TRBJ2-1, the CDR3 gives the full variable domain: KAGVTQTPRYLIKTRGQQVTLSCSPISGHRSVSWYQQTPGQGLQFLFEYFSETQRNKGNFPGRFSGRQFSNSRSEMNVSTLELGDSALYLCASSSPGTVNNEQFFGPGTRLTVL.

The chain combines TRBV20-1 with TRBJ2-1, with D perhaps TRBD1 (5 bases). Trimming shortened V by 2 bases and J by 6 bases, and 14 bases separated the two germline ends. This CDR3 region has 14 residues. Germline CDR1 reads DFQATT; CDR2 reads SNEGSKA (reference sequence). CDR3 residues: CSARRTPLINEQFF. DNA for the CDR3: TGCAGTGCTAGAAGGACACCTCTAATCAATGAGCAGTTCTTC.

The V gene is TRBV3-1, the J gene TRBJ2-6; the match to TRBD2 covers 11 bases. CDR3 length equals 19 residues. Germline values: CDR1 LGHDT, CDR2 YNNKEL (reference sequence). The J segment lost 1 base and the V segment lost 3 bases, leaving 8 bases of the junction unmatched. The CDR3 DNA is TGTGCCAGCAGCCACCTTAGCGGGGGGGCATCATCTGGGGCCAACGTCCTGACTTTC. It translates to CASSHLSGGASSGANVLTF.

The chain recombines TRBV28 with TRBJ2-1; D gene unclear. The CDR3 sequence is 14 residues long. Germline V gives CDR1 MDHEN, CDR2 SYDVKM. The V gene lost 2 bases and the J gene lost 6 bases, with 11 bases spanning the gap. CDR3 coding DNA: TGTGCCAGCAGTTTAAGGGTTCGATCCAATGAGCAGTTCTTC. It is translated as CASSLRVRSNEQFF. The variable domain in full, completed from reference TRBV28 and TRBJ2-1, reads DVKVTQSSRYLVKRTGEKVFLECVQDMDHENMFWYRQDPGLGLRLIYFSYDVKMKEKGDIPEGYSVSREKKERFSLILESASTNQTSMYLCASSLRVRSNEQFFGPGTRLTVL.

This clonotype was counted only a few times. The rearrangement uses TRBV12-3 or TRBV12-4 and TRBJ2-6; D ambiguous. Between the trimmed V and J ends, which lost 1 base and 0 bases, there was a span of 4 bases. The CDR3 runs 15 residues. CDR3 amino acids: CASSLGSSGANVLTF. The CDR3 DNA reads as TGTGCCAGCAGTTTAGGGTCCTCTGGGGCCAACGTCCTGACTTTC.

This chain uses TRBV3-1 with TRBJ2-5; D gene unclear. V dropped 5 bases and J dropped 5 bases, with 6 bases sitting between them. Germline assignment: CDR1 LGHDT and CDR2 YNNKEL (reference sequence). This CDR3 spans 11 amino acids. CDR3 in amino acids: CASSTDETQYF. The CDR3 DNA is TGTGCCAGCAGCACCGACGAGACCCAGTACTTC.

The genes are TRBV28 and TRBJ1-5; no firm D call. V lost 8 bases and J lost 0, with 8 bases in between. Germline-derived CDR1 and CDR2 are MDHEN and SYDVKM. The CDR3 totals 13 residues. CDR3 region: CASHSGSNQPQHF. The DNA for the CDR3 is TGTGCCAGCCACAGTGGTAGCAATCAGCCCCAGCATTTT.

This chain links TRBV30 with TRBJ1-4; D remains unclear. Germline lookup yields CDR1 GTSNPN and CDR2 SVGIG (reference sequence). Trimming took off 2 bases at V and 5 bases at J, with 12 bases between the two ends. The CDR3 sequence is 14 residues long. Written as DNA, the CDR3 is TGTGCCTGGAGTCCAGAGGTTATAAATGAAAAACTGTTTTTT. It specifies CAWSPEVINEKLFF.

This clonotype showed up just a few times. The rearrangement links TRBV9 to TRBJ2-2, with a weak D call TRBD1 (5 bases). The V gene's germline CDR1 is SGDLS and CDR2 YYNGEE. V lost 2 bases to trimming and J lost 1 base, with 9 bases between them. The CDR3 is made up of 15 amino acids. CDR3 DNA: TGTGCCAGCAGCGTTCAGGGCCAGAACACCGGGGAGCTGTTTTTT. This gives the protein CASSVQGQNTGELFF.

The genes are TRBV29-1 and TRBJ2-7, with TRBD2 matching over 7 bases. This CDR3 comprises 14 residues. Germline V gene sequence: CDR1 SQVTM, CDR2 ANQGSEA. CDR3 DNA: TGCGGCGCCGTTATTGGCGGGGGAACCTACGAGCAGTACTTC. This encodes CGAVIGGGTYEQYF.

The genes are TRBV7-8 and TRBJ2-2; D is perhaps TRBD1 (9 bases). The germline V gene encodes CDR1 SGHVS and CDR2 FQNEAQ. The CDR3 runs 19 residues. V was pared by 6 bases and J by 0 bases, with 23 bases between. The CDR3 spells CASRQTGGSGAPNTGELFF. CDR3 nucleotide sequence: TGTGCCAGCAGACAGACAGGGGGTAGCGGGGCGCCGAACACCGGGGAGCTGTTTTTT.

The V and J genes are TRBV7-2 and TRBJ2-1; 7 bases align to TRBD1. V dropped 5 bases and J dropped 0; count of bases not matched to a gene: 4. There are 15 residues in the CDR3. The germline V gene has CDR1 SGHTA and CDR2 FQGNSA. This CDR3 reads CASSVTGSSYNEQFF. Written as DNA, the CDR3 is TGTGCCAGCAGCGTGACAGGGAGCTCCTACAATGAGCAGTTCTTC.

The V gene is TRBV7-8, the J gene TRBJ2-5; 7 bases fit TRBD2. The CDR3 runs to 17 residues. Trimming removed 3 bases from V and 5 bases from J; junction bases left unmatched: 15. Germline V gives CDR1 SGHVS, CDR2 FQNEAQ. CDR3 sequence: CASSLKASGTRGETQYF. The DNA for the CDR3 is TGTGCCAGCAGCTTGAAGGCTAGCGGAACCCGGGGGGAGACCCAGTACTTC.

V is TRBV11-2 and J is TRBJ2-1, with 7 bases matching TRBD1. CDR1 and CDR2 from the germline V gene are SGHAT and FQNNGV. This CDR3 is built from 15 residues. Trimming took 4 bases from V and 3 from J; bases not matched to a gene: 6. CDR3 in amino acids: CASSSDRDLYNEQFF. CDR3 bases: TGTGCCAGCAGCTCAGACAGGGACCTCTACAATGAGCAGTTCTTC.